Each of the 21 T cell receptor beta chains below was sequenced from the same sample in a study of shared clonotypes between healthy human individuals. Naive CD8 isolation took CD45RO-negative cells positively selected for CCR7 and excluded terminally differentiated effector memory CD45RA+ cells. The repertoire was sequenced with immunoSEQ multiplex PCR; TCRdb's copy has only in-frame clones and lacks some. The table includes around 560,000 clones, around 96% detected once. The sample taken for sequencing was naive CD8+ T cells sorted from blood. The receptors were sampled from a woman aged 25 to 39 in good health.

J is TRBJ1-5 and V is TRBV2; 7 nucleotides align to TRBD1. J gave up 6 bases and V 3 bases, and 8 bases lay outside the gene matches. The CDR3 is 15 amino acids. CDR1 is SNHLY, CDR2 FYNNEI, per germline. CDR3: CASSDARGATQPQHF. CDR3 DNA sequence: TGTGCCAGCAGTGACGCCAGGGGGGCGACTCAGCCCCAGCATTTT.

This chain connects TRBV7-9 to TRBJ2-1; TRBD2 aligns across 11 bases. V dropped 5 bases and J dropped 8; count of bases not matched to a gene: 14. The germline gives CDR1 SEHNR, CDR2 FQNEAQ (reference sequence). The CDR3 has 17 residues. CDR3 coding DNA: TGTGCCAGCAGCCGTGACCCTACTAGCGGGAGTTTAGATGAGCAGTTCTTC. Translating gives CASSRDPTSGSLDEQFF.

The genes are TRBV15 and TRBJ2-1, with D perhaps TRBD2 (5 bases). Between the trimmed V and J ends, which lost 3 bases and 7 bases, there was a span of 10 bases. This CDR3 contains 13 residues. Germline CDR1 reads LNHNV; CDR2 reads YYDKDF (reference sequence). In DNA, the CDR3 is TGTGCCACCAGCAGCCCTCCGGGGAATGAGCAGTTCTTC. Its translation: CATSSPPGNEQFF.

J is TRBJ2-4 and V is TRBV29-1; 8 positions match TRBD1. Germline V CDR1 and CDR2: SQVTM, ANQGSEA. The CDR3 totals 15 residues. The V gene end was trimmed by 0 bases and the J gene end by 9 bases; junction bases not matched to a gene: 10. CDR3 sequence (DNA): TGCAGCGTTGAAGACGCGGACAGGGCGATTGGCATTCAGTACTTC. Translation: CSVEDADRAIGIQYF.

The chain employs TRBV10-3 and TRBJ1-2; D is possibly TRBD1 (5 bases). Germline assignment: CDR1 ENHRY and CDR2 SYGVKD. V lost 6 bases and J 3 bases, leaving 17 bases between the germline ends. The CDR3 totals 15 residues. The CDR3 region is CAIRDLGHPDYGYTF. The CDR3 DNA sequence: TGTGCCATCAGAGACCTAGGACACCCAGACTATGGCTACACCTTC.

The genes are TRBV27 and TRBJ2-1; D is uncertain. Trimming removed 1 base from V and 2 bases from J, with 9 bases in between. CDR3 size: 15 residues. Germline values: CDR1 MNHEY, CDR2 SMNVEV (reference sequence). The CDR3, as DNA: TGTGCCAGCAGTTTATATGGCGGTACCTACAATGAGCAGTTCTTC. The encoded protein is CASSLYGGTYNEQFF.

The V and J genes are TRBV5-1 and TRBJ2-7; D may be TRBD1 (6 bases). This CDR3 region has 16 residues. CDR1 and CDR2 (germline): SGHRS, YFSETQ. V was pared by 4 bases and J by 2 bases, with 19 bases between. As DNA, the CDR3 is TGCGCCAGCAGCCCCAGGTTGGGGGACAACCCCTACGAGCAGTACTTC. Amino acids: CASSPRLGDNPYEQYF.

This rearrangement joins TRBV2 to TRBJ2-7; tentative D call: TRBD1 (6 bases). The germline gives CDR1 SNHLY, CDR2 FYNNEI. V was trimmed by 10 bases and J by 2 bases, leaving 15 bases between them. CDR3 length: 13 amino acids. CDR3 in amino acids: CAILTGTTYEQYF. CDR3 DNA: TGTGCCATCCTGACAGGTACCACCTACGAGCAGTACTTC.

V gene TRBV9 combines with J gene TRBJ2-1, with 7 nucleotides matching TRBD2. With 4 bases clipped from V and 8 bases from J, the junction kept 9 bases outside the gene matches. Per germline, CDR1 SGDLS and CDR2 YYNGEE. The CDR3 has 14 amino acids. CDR3 DNA sequence: TGTGCCAGCAGCCCCCGCGGGAGTAACTATGAGCAGTTCTTC. Translating it yields CASSPRGSNYEQFF.

In DNA form, the CDR3 reads TGTGCCAGCAGTAAGGACACTAGCGGTTTCAATGAGCAGTTCTTC. It codes for CASSKDTSGFNEQFF. The gene calls are TRBV27 and TRBJ2-1; 8 bases align to TRBD2. V gave up 5 bases and J gave up 6 bases; unmatched junction bases: 9. The CDR3 sequence is 15 residues long. Germline CDR1 and CDR2: MNHEY and SMNVEV (reference sequence).

This clone has only one observation. This sample also contains other DNA sequences that code for the same CDR3. V gene TRBV15 combines with J gene TRBJ2-1; D is unclear. This CDR3 has 13 amino acids. V shed 3 bases and J shed 4 bases, with 7 bases lying between them. Germline values: CDR1 LNHNV, CDR2 YYDKDF (reference sequence). DNA of the CDR3: TGTGCCACCAGCAGTGCTCGTTACAATGAGCAGTTCTTC. It is translated as CATSSARYNEQFF.

V is TRBV5-6 and J is TRBJ2-3, with 12 bases identical to TRBD2. V gave up 1 base and J gave up 6 bases; unmatched junction bases: 0. This CDR3 region has 14 residues. Germline V CDR1 and CDR2: SGHDT, YYEEEE. CDR3 protein: CASSLTSGRDTQYF. Here the CDR3 DNA reads TGTGCCAGCAGCTTGACTAGCGGGAGGGATACGCAGTATTTT.

This clone was picked up a small number of times. V gene TRBV9 combines with J gene TRBJ1-1; D ambiguous. This CDR3 region has 13 residues. Germline CDR1 SGDLS, CDR2 YYNGEE. V was cut by 4 bases and J by 1 base, with 8 bases left in between. CDR3 sequence (DNA): TGTGCCAGCAGCACCCGGGGGAACACTGAAGCTTTCTTT. Encoded protein: CASSTRGNTEAFF.

The chain employs TRBV12-2 and TRBJ2-3. TRBV12-2 is flagged as a pseudogene. The CDR3 is 17 amino acids. The CDR3 loop reads CASRLVTHLGITDTQYF. The CDR3 bases are TGTGCAAGTCGCTTAGTAACCCACTTGGGGATTACAGATACGCAGTATTTT.

The rearrangement links TRBV29-1 to TRBJ2-3; 9 bases align to TRBD1. Germline V CDR1 and CDR2: SQVTM, ANQGSEA. This CDR3 region has 17 residues. J lost 3 bases, V lost 7 bases, and 17 bases had no gene match. The CDR3 is CSADFAPDRGGTDTQYF. CDR3 coding DNA: TGCAGCGCCGATTTCGCGCCGGACAGGGGTGGAACAGATACGCAGTATTTT.

The chain joins TRBV30 to TRBJ1-3; D perhaps matches TRBD1 (6 bases). V lost 1 base and J lost 3, with 10 bases in between. This CDR3 has 14 residues. Germline V gives CDR1 GTSNPN, CDR2 SVGIG (reference sequence). CDR3 sequence (DNA): TGTGCCTGGAGTGCAGGGGACCGTGGAAACACCATATATTTT. This encodes CAWSAGDRGNTIYF.

The chain employs TRBV20-1 and TRBJ2-7; D gene unclear. Trimming took 0 bases from V and 6 from J, leaving 6 bases between them. The CDR3 covers 11 residues. Germline CDR1 reads DFQATT; CDR2 reads SNEGSKA (reference sequence). This CDR3 is CSAREYGEQYF. The DNA of the CDR3 is TGCAGTGCTAGAGAGTATGGCGAGCAGTACTTC.

The chain employs TRBV28 and TRBJ2-7; D perhaps matches TRBD1 (6 bases). V lost 5 bases, J lost 0 bases, and 11 bases lay in between. Per germline, CDR1 MDHEN and CDR2 SYDVKM. CDR3 length equals 14 residues. DNA for the CDR3: TGTGCCAGCAGTATACAGGGAAGCTCCTACGAGCAGTACTTC. Protein sequence: CASSIQGSSYEQYF. Together with reference TRBV28 and TRBJ2-7, the CDR3 gives the full variable domain: DVKVTQSSRYLVKRTGEKVFLECVQDMDHENMFWYRQDPGLGLRLIYFSYDVKMKEKGDIPEGYSVSREKKERFSLILESASTNQTSMYLCASSIQGSSYEQYFGPGTRLTVT.

Here the CDR3 reads CASSLDKGPYTEAFF. DNA of the CDR3: TGTGCCAGCAGCTTAGATAAGGGGCCTTATACTGAAGCTTTCTTT. V usage is TRBV11-2 and J usage is TRBJ1-1; weak D call: TRBD1 (5 bases). Germline V lookup: CDR1 SGHAT, CDR2 FQNNGV. V gave up 0 bases and J gave up 5 bases, with 13 bases separating them. The CDR3 sequence is 15 residues long.

This chain uses TRBV29-1 with TRBJ2-1; D remains ambiguous. Germline CDR1 SQVTM, CDR2 ANQGSEA. V lost 3 bases and J 0 bases, leaving 9 bases between the germline ends. CDR3 length: 14 amino acids. CDR3 residues: CSVDPVSSYNEQFF. For the CDR3, the DNA is TGCAGCGTTGACCCCGTTAGCTCCTACAATGAGCAGTTCTTC.

J is TRBJ2-7 and V is TRBV5-4; 7 bases fit TRBD1. CDR3 length: 17 residues. The germline V gene encodes CDR1 SGHNT and CDR2 YYREEE (reference sequence). The V segment lost 6 bases and the J segment 2 bases; nucleotides outside the gene matches: 17. The CDR3 sequence is CASTELDSGTVTYEQYF. CDR3 sequence (DNA): TGTGCCAGCACAGAGCTTGACTCCGGGACAGTGACCTACGAGCAGTACTTC.